These 5 T cell receptor beta chains share one sample of origin, sequenced in a study of CD8+ T cells in alopecia areata. cDNA prepared by RNA extraction and subsequent reverse transcription served as the template for sequencing. Here immunoSEQ multiplex PCR was the method, and the copy in TCRdb shows in-frame clones only, minus some. This table holds some 170,000 clones, about 70% found once. The sample was CD8+ T cells sorted from blood, taken at week 0. Source of these receptors: a human donor with alopecia areata.

This clone appeared once. This chain connects TRBV2 to TRBJ1-4; the D gene is possibly TRBD1 (6 bases). V was cut by 6 bases and J by 5 bases, with 22 bases left in between. CDR3 length equals 17 residues. CDR1 is SNHLY and CDR2 is FYNNEI in the germline V gene. This CDR3 is CASSRDTSWGLNEKLFF. In nucleotides, the CDR3 is TGTGCCAGCAGCCGGGACACCTCTTGGGGGCTAAATGAAAAACTGTTTTTT.

The gene calls are TRBV7-9 and TRBJ2-3; a possible D gene is TRBD2 (6 bases). Germline CDR1 is SEHNR and CDR2 is FQNEAQ (reference sequence). V dropped 5 bases and J dropped 4 bases, with 10 bases sitting between them. The CDR3 loop spans 13 amino acids. The CDR3 DNA is TGTGCCAGCAGCCCCCCTAGCGCAGATACGCAGTATTTT. It encodes CASSPPSADTQYF.

This clone was counted a few times. The chain combines TRBV30 with TRBJ2-1; possibly TRBD1 for D (5 bases). The CDR3 loop spans 15 amino acids. V lost 7 bases and J lost 4, with 20 bases in between. In germline, CDR1 is GTSNPN, CDR2 SVGIG (reference sequence). This CDR3 is CASECPDTPYNEQFF. In DNA, the CDR3 is TGTGCCTCAGAGTGCCCGGACACACCATACAATGAGCAGTTCTTC.

The chain joins TRBV29-1 to TRBJ2-4; 9 bases map to TRBD1. Germline CDR1 reads SQVTM; CDR2 reads ANQGSEA. V lost 4 bases and J lost 1; bases outside the gene matches: 11. The CDR3 has 17 residues. The CDR3 nucleotides read TGCAGCGTTGTAGGGGACAGGGAGGATGGGGCCAAAAACATTCAGTACTTC. It codes for CSVVGDREDGAKNIQYF.

This clone was recorded only once. The chain links TRBV30 to TRBJ2-3, with D possibly TRBD1 on 6 matching bases. The CDR3 length is 16 residues. Germline V gene sequence: CDR1 GTSNPN, CDR2 SVGIG (reference sequence). V was cut by 0 bases and J by 0 bases, with 13 bases left in between. CDR3 DNA: TGTGCCTGGAGTGTATTGTGGGGGCCCAGCACAGATACGCAGTATTTT. It encodes CAWSVLWGPSTDTQYF.